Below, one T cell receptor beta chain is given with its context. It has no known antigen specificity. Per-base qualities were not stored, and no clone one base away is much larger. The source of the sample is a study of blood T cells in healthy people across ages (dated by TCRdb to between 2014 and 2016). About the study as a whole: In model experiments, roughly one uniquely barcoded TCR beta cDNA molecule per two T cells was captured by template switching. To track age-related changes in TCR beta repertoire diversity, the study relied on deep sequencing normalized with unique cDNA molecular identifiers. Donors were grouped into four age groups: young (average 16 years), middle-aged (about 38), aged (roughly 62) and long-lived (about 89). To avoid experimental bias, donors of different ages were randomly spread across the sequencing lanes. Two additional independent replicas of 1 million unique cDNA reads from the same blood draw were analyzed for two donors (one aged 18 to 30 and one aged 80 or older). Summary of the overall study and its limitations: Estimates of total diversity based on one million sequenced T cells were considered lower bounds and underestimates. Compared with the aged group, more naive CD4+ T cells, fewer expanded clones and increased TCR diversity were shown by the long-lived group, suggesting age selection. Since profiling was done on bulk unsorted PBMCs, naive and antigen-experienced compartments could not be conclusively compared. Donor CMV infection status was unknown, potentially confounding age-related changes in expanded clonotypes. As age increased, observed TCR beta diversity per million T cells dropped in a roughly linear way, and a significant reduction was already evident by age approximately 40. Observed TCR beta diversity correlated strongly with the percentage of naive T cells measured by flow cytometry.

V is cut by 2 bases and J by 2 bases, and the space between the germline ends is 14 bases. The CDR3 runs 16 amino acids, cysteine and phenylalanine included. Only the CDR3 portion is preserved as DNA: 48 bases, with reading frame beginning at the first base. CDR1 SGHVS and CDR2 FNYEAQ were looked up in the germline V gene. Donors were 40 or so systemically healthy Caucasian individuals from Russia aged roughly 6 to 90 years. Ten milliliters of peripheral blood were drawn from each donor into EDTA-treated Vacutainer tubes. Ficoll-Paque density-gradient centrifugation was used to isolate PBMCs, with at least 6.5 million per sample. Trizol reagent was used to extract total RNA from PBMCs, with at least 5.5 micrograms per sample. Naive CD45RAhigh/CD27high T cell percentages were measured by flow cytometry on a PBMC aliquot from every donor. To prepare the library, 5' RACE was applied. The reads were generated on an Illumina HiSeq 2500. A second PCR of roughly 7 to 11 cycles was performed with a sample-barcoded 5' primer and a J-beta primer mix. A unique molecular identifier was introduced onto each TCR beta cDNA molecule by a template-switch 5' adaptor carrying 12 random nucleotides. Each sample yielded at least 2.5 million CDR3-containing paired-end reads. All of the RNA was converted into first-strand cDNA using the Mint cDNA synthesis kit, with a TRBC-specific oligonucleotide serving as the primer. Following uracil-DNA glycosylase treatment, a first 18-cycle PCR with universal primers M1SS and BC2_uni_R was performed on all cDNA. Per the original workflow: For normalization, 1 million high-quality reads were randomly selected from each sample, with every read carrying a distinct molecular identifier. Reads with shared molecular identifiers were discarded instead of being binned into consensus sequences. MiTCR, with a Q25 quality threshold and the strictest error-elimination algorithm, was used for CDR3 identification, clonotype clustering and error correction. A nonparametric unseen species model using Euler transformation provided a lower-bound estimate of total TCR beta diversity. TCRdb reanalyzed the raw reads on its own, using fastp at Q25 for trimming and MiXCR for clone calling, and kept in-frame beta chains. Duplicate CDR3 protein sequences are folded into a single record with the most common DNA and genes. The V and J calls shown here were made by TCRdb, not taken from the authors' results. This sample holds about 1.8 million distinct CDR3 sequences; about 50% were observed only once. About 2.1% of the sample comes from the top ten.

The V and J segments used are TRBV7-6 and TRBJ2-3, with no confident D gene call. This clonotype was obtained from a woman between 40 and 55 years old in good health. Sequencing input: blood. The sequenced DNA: TGTGCCAGCAGCTTATTATCGTTAGGGATCACAGATACGCAGTATTTT. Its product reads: CASSLLSLGITDTQYF.